One and the same sample provided the 9 T cell receptor beta chains below, sequenced in a study of metastatic and nonmetastatic thyroid tumors. MiXCR reprocessed the PCR reads for TCRdb. Altogether 40,000 or so clones are present, approximately 20% being singletons, with the ten largest covering around 17%. All patients were treatment-naive before thyroid surgery. Sequenced input: blood. The receptors here all came from a female donor with papillary thyroid cancer or a benign thyroid nodule (not recorded which). Some clones in this sample may be carry-over from other donors' samples.

This clone appeared a few times. One end of the junction fails to match germline, which may point to a read error. The sample contains more than one DNA sequence encoding this CDR3. This rearrangement joins TRBV6-1 to TRBJ1-3; D unresolved. This CDR3 region has 17 residues. Germline V gives CDR1 MNHNS, CDR2 SASEGT. CDR3 loop: CASRKVRTRAEGNTIYF. DNA for the CDR3: TGTGCCAGCAGAAAAGTTAGAACTAGGGCAGAAGGAAACACAATATATTTT.

This clone occurred many times. This chain uses TRBV20-1 with TRBJ1-3; possible D gene TRBD1, 5 bases. Trimming left V 2 bases short and J 0 bases short, with 11 bases between. The V gene's germline CDR1 is DFQATT and CDR2 SNEGSKA (reference sequence). CDR3 size: 15 residues. The CDR3: CSARPDSNSGNTIYF. In nucleotides, the CDR3 is TGCAGTGCTAGACCTGACAGTAACTCTGGAAACACCATATATTTT.

J is TRBJ1-4 and V is TRBV6-1; 8 bases fit TRBD1. Per germline, CDR1 MNHNS and CDR2 SASEGT. Germline trimming cut 5 bases from V and 8 bases from J; bases unmatched to any gene: 10. CDR3 length equals 15 residues. This CDR3 is CASSRGTGRGEKLFF. The CDR3 bases are TGTGCCAGCAGTCGCGGGACAGGCCGAGGGGAAAAACTGTTTTTT.

This clone was detected many times. V and J are TRBV20-1 and TRBJ2-4; TRBD1 matches 8 bases. V gave up 5 bases and J gave up 8 bases; unmatched junction bases: 8. The CDR3 length is 13 residues. CDR1 DFQATT and CDR2 SNEGSKA come from the germline V gene (reference sequence). The CDR3 sequence: CSAQLQGGHIQYF. In DNA, the CDR3 is TGCAGTGCTCAACTACAGGGGGGCCACATTCAGTACTTC.

This clone was detected only a few times. The junction departs from germline at one end; a sequencing error may be responsible. This rearrangement joins TRBV6-2 or TRBV6-3 to TRBJ2-6; D uncertain. The CDR3 spans 15 residues. Germline loops: CDR1 MNHEY, CDR2 SVGEGT. In DNA form, the CDR3 reads TGTGCCAGCATCCTGCGGCCCTCTGGGTCCAACGTCCTGACTTTC. It specifies CASILRPSGSNVLTF.

The rearrangement joins TRBV7-3 to TRBJ1-2; weak D call: TRBD1 (5 bases). Trimming left V 1 base short and J 9 bases short, with 18 bases between. This CDR3 has 15 residues. Germline V gene sequence: CDR1 SGHTA, CDR2 FQGTGA. This chain's CDR3 is CASSLKRPILGRYTF. CDR3 in DNA: TGTGCCAGCAGCTTAAAGAGGCCCATCTTGGGGCGCTACACCTTC. Full variable domain (missing parts from reference TRBV7-3 and TRBJ1-2): GAGVSQTPSNKVTEKGKYVELRCDPISGHTALYWYRQSLGQGPEFLIYFQGTGAADDSGLPNDRFFAVRPEGSVSTLKIQRTERGDSAVYLCASSLKRPILGRYTFGSGTRLTVV.

This clone came up a few times. V gene TRBV27 combines with J gene TRBJ1-5; D call uncertain. Deletions cut 8 bases from V and 8 bases from J, with 16 bases between. The CDR3 is made up of 13 amino acids. Germline V gives CDR1 MNHEY, CDR2 SMNVEV (reference sequence). CDR3 amino acids: CASSLTGSEPQHF. CDR3 DNA: TGTGCCAGCTCACTGACGGGTTCAGAGCCCCAGCATTTT.

This clone was seen repeatedly, ten times or more. The chain is built from TRBV7-2 and TRBJ1-5; 11 nucleotides align to TRBD1. With 5 bases clipped from V and 6 bases from J, the junction kept 3 bases outside the gene matches. CDR1 is SGHTA and CDR2 is FQGNSA in the germline V gene. The CDR3 is 14 amino acids. The chain's CDR3 is CASSPGQGVQPQHF. DNA for the CDR3: TGTGCCAGCAGCCCGGGACAGGGGGTTCAGCCCCAGCATTTT.

The genes are TRBV20-1 and TRBJ2-1; 7 bases are a match to TRBD2. From germline, CDR1 is DFQATT and CDR2 SNEGSKA (reference sequence). There are 16 residues in the CDR3. Losses at the gene ends were 0 bases for V and 7 bases for J; bases not matched to a gene: 12. CDR3 residues: CSARDLGTIEANEQFF. As DNA, the CDR3 is TGCAGTGCTAGAGATCTGGGGACTATTGAGGCGAATGAGCAGTTCTTC.